These T cell receptor beta chains were read from a single sample in a study of radiotherapy plus CTLA-4 blockade in lung cancer. This table comes from immunoSEQ multiplex PCR, and its TCRdb copy is limited to in-frame clones, with some not included. This table holds about 100,000 clones, roughly 85% found once. Here the sequenced sample was peripheral blood, taken from a patient treated with radiotherapy plus ipilimumab. These receptors all stem from a human donor with non-small cell lung cancer who had stable disease on radiotherapy plus ipilimumab. The CDR3 runs from the conserved cysteine through the conserved F or W. A D gene is named only where the DNA matches it firmly. Expanded clones are given a class, and other clones once, few, many or no size at all.

size	J	V	D	length	DNA	CDR3
few	TRBJ2-7	TRBV6-5	TRBD1	13	TGTGCCAGCAGTCCGGGACAGGCCCTGGAGCAGTACTTC	CASSPGQALEQYF
NA	TRBJ1-5	TRBV7-3	NA	13	TGTGCCAGCAGCTTAAGGGGGAATCAGCCCCAGCATTTT	CASSLRGNQPQHF
NA	TRBJ1-1	TRBV30	TRBD1	15	TGTGCCTGGAGTCCGGGACAGGGTCTGGACACTGAAGCTTTCTTT	CAWSPGQGLDTEAFF
NA	TRBJ2-1	TRBV19	NA	16	TGTGCCAGTAGCCCCCAGCACGGCAGCTCCTACAATGAGCAGTTCTTC	CASSPQHGSSYNEQFF
NA	TRBJ1-1	TRBV28	NA	14	TGTGCCAGCAGTTTTGGGGGGCGCAACACTGAAGCTTTCTTT	CASSFGGRNTEAFF
NA	TRBJ2-2	TRBV7-9	NA	14	TGTGCCAGCAGCTTAGCGGACAACACCGGGGAGCTGTTTTTT	CASSLADNTGELFF
NA	TRBJ1-2	TRBV6-5	TRBD1	12	TGTGCCAGCAGTAGACAGGGGGATGGCTACACCTTC	CASSRQGDGYTF
NA	TRBJ2-5	TRBV30	TRBD2	17	TGTGCCTGGAGCCCTACTGGGGTAGCGGGAAGCCAAGAGACCCAGTACTTC	CAWSPTGVAGSQETQYF
NA	TRBJ1-6	TRBV27	TRBD1	15	TGTGCCAGCAGGATACAGGGGTCCTATAATTCACCCCTCCACTTT	CASRIQGSYNSPLHF
NA	TRBJ1-1	TRBV9	NA	15	TGTGCCAGCAGCGTAGAGACGACCCCGAACACTGAAGCTTTCTTT	CASSVETTPNTEAFF
NA	TRBJ2-7	TRBV28	TRBD2	16	TGTGCCAGCAGTCCGCCTAAAAGTGCGGGGGTCAACGAGCAGTACTTC	CASSPPKSAGVNEQYF
once	TRBJ2-7	TRBV27	NA	15	TGTGCCAGCACCCCTTGGGGACAACGGATCCACGAGCAGTACTTC	CASTPWGQRIHEQYF
NA	TRBJ1-5	TRBV6-4	NA	13	TGTGCCAGCAGTGAGGGAAGCAATCAGCCCCAGCATTTT	CASSEGSNQPQHF
NA	TRBJ2-4	TRBV27	TRBD1	15	TGTGCCAGCAGTTTGCCCGGACAGGGTAGGAACATTCAGTACTTC	CASSLPGQGRNIQYF
few	TRBJ1-1	TRBV6-5	TRBD1	15	TGTGCCAGCAGGCCAGGGGGCCCCCCGAACACTGAAGCTTTCTTT	CASRPGGPPNTEAFF
NA	TRBJ2-5	TRBV15	NA	14	TGTGCCACCAGCAGAGATCACCTGAGAGAGACCCAGTACTTC	CATSRDHLRETQYF
few	TRBJ2-7	TRBV7-9	NA	12	TGTGCCAGCAGCCGACTGAACTACGAGCAGTACTTC	CASSRLNYEQYF
NA	TRBJ1-6	TRBV9	TRBD1	16	TGTGCCAGCAGCCCGTGGGACAGGACGAATAATTCACCCCTCCACTTT	CASSPWDRTNNSPLHF